These T cell receptor beta chains were read from a single sample in a study of shared clonotypes between healthy human individuals. Here immunoSEQ multiplex PCR was the method, and the copy in TCRdb shows in-frame clones only, minus some. The table lists 600,000 to 750,000 clones, roughly 87% of them singletons. The material sequenced was memory CD8+ T cells from PBMCs. The receptors were gathered from a man between 18 and 35 years old in good health. Some clones in this sample may be carry-over from other donors' samples. CDR3s include the opening cysteine and the closing phenylalanine or tryptophan. The D gene is left open where the match is weak. Size values are once, few and many counts, or a class for expanded clones, and some rows have none.

j_call	clone_size	v_call	d_call	cdr3_nt	cdr3_aa
TRBJ2-7	once	TRBV5-5	TRBD2	TGTGCCAGCAGCCAGGGGACTAGCGGGAGGGAACAGTACTTC	CASSQGTSGREQYF
TRBJ2-7	.	TRBV5-6	TRBD2	TGTGCCAGCAGCTTGTCGGGGGAGGGTATCCACGAGCAGTACTTC	CASSLSGEGIHEQYF
TRBJ1-2	.	TRBV4-2	.	TGTGCCAGCAGCCAAGATTCCCCGGCAGGGCGCGTGGATGGCTACACCTTC	CASSQDSPAGRVDGYTF
TRBJ1-1	.	TRBV27	.	TGTGCCAGCAGACCGGGGGGTGGCTCCACTGAAGCTTTCTTT	CASRPGGGSTEAFF
TRBJ1-1	.	TRBV9	.	TGTGCCAGCAGCCCTCGGCAGGGCAACACTGAAGCTTTCTTT	CASSPRQGNTEAFF
TRBJ1-2	few	TRBV9	.	TGTGCCAGCAGCGGGGGAAGAAAGGCTTGGGGCTACACCTTC	CASSGGRKAWGYTF
TRBJ2-5	.	TRBV28	.	TGTGCCAGCAGTTTACCTCAAGAGACCCAGTACTTC	CASSLPQETQYF
TRBJ2-1	.	TRBV5-6	.	TGTGCCAGCAGCTTGTCGTTTCTTGATGAGCAGTTCTTC	CASSLSFLDEQFF
TRBJ2-7	.	TRBV29-1	.	TGCAGCGTCCCTGGCGGGACTGTCTACGAGCAGTACTTC	CSVPGGTVYEQYF
TRBJ2-2	once	TRBV19	.	TGTGCCAGTAGTCCCTCTTCCGGGGAGCTGTTTTTT	CASSPSSGELFF
TRBJ1-4	.	TRBV7-9	TRBD1	TGTGCCAGCAGCATCCAACAGGGGAGTGGTGAAAAACTGTTTTTT	CASSIQQGSGEKLFF